This TCR beta chain was profiled in a study of blood T cells in healthy people across ages. The study's findings and limits: The authors considered diversity estimates from one million T cells to be underestimates. The fall in TCR beta diversity per million T cells was roughly linear with age.

CDR3 length: 15 residues. The ends were cut back, 1 base at V and 4 bases at J, with 15 bases in the middle. Germline CDR1 and CDR2: SGHRS and YFSETQ. The use of a sample-barcoded 5' primer and a J-beta primer mix characterized a second PCR of about 7 to 12 cycles. MiXCR, run by TCRdb on the 5' RACE reads, gives a single entry per CDR3 protein. The sample has about 680,000 distinct CDR3 sequences; around 45% are singletons. In this sample, this clonotype turned up a few times. Its antigen is still unknown. V is TRBV5-1 and J is TRBJ2-7, with a tentative D call TRBD1 (5 bases). Sequenced input: blood. The receptor was isolated from a woman aged 55-75 years in good health. The CDR3 loop reads CASSLSSPAGYEQYF. CDR3 bases: TGCGCCAGCAGCTTGTCGTCCCCCGCAGGGTACGAGCAGTACTTC. Full variable domain (missing parts from reference TRBV5-1 and TRBJ2-7): KAGVTQTPRYLIKTRGQQVTLSCSPISGHRSVSWYQQTPGQGLQFLFEYFSETQRNKGNFPGRFSGRQFSNSRSEMNVSTLELGDSALYLCASSLSSPAGYEQYFGPGTRLTVT.